These T cell receptor beta chains were read from a single sample in a study of T cells in Graves' hyperthyroidism and ophthalmopathy. TCRdb independently ran MiXCR on the multiplex PCR reads; one entry per CDR3 protein. This sample has a few hundred thousand distinct CDR3 sequences, with roughly 18% found just once. Sequencing input: blood. All receptors derive from a woman aged 45-65 years with Graves' hyperthyroidism. CDR3s include the opening cysteine and the closing phenylalanine or tryptophan. D genes are given only for firm matches. Not every row has a clone size; where given, it reads once, few, many or a size class.

d_call	v_call	j_call	clone_size	cdr3_nt	cdr3_aa
TRBD2	TRBV7-8	TRBJ2-1	.	TGTGCCAGCAGCTTATGGTCCACTAGCGGTAACAATGAGCAGTTCTTC	CASSLWSTSGNNEQFF
.	TRBV11-2	TRBJ1-5	.	TGTGCCAGCAGCTTAGAACCAGGGTCCCAGCCCCAGCATTTT	CASSLEPGSQPQHF
TRBD2	TRBV7-9	TRBJ2-5	many	TGTGCCAGCAGCTTAGGACTAGCGGGAGTAGGAGAGACCCAGTACTTC	CASSLGLAGVGETQYF
.	TRBV12-3/TRBV12-4	TRBJ1-4	few	TGTGCCAGCAGAGACGGTCATAATGAAAAACTGTTTTTT	CASRDGHNEKLFF
TRBD2	TRBV5-1	TRBJ2-3	many	TGCGCCAGCAGCGATGGTCTAGCGGGATTCACAGATACGCAGTATTTT	CASSDGLAGFTDTQYF
.	TRBV27	TRBJ2-2	many	TGTGCCAGCAGGAGACAGAACACCGGGGAGCTGTTTTTT	CASRRQNTGELFF
.	TRBV7-8	TRBJ1-5	many	TGTGCCAGCAGCTTAGCTGGGGGGATGCGACAGCCCCAGCATTTT	CASSLAGGMRQPQHF
.	TRBV7-2	TRBJ2-3	many	TGTGCCAGCAGCTTAGCTCCAGATACGCAGTATTTT	CASSLAPDTQYF
.	TRBV15	TRBJ2-5	.	TGTGCCACCAGCCCCTACCGGGGCCAATTCGGGGAGACCCAGTACTTC	CATSPYRGQFGETQYF
.	TRBV27	TRBJ2-5	.	TGTGCCAGCAGAGAAGAGGCCCAGTACTTC	CASREEAQYF
.	TRBV20-1	TRBJ2-1	.	TGCAGTGCTAGGGATTTACAGGGAAATGAGCAGTTCTTC	CSARDLQGNEQFF
.	TRBV9	TRBJ2-1	few	TGTGCCAGCAGCGTCCTCTGGACAGATTCCTACAATGAGCAGTTCTTC	CASSVLWTDSYNEQFF
TRBD2	TRBV2	TRBJ2-1	many	TGTGCCAGCTATCTAGCGGGCCGCTACTACAATGAGCAGTTCTTC	CASYLAGRYYNEQFF
.	TRBV9	TRBJ2-2	few	TGTGCCAGCAGCGCGCCCTCGGGGGTAATCGGGGAGCTGTTTTTT	CASSAPSGVIGELFF
.	TRBV20-1	TRBJ2-3	many	TGCAGTGCCAACCATCCGGGAGCGGCGGGAAATACGCAGTATTTT	CSANHPGAAGNTQYF
TRBD1	TRBV18	TRBJ2-1	.	TGTGCCAGCTCACTGCGATCTAAACTTAGGGACAGGGGGAGCTACAATGAGCAGTTCTTC	CASSLRSKLRDRGSYNEQFF
TRBD2	TRBV7-9	TRBJ2-2	.	TGTGCCAGCAGCCGAGCGGGGGAGTCCGAGCTGTTTTTT	CASSRAGESELFF
.	TRBV6-1	TRBJ1-2	.	TGTGCCAGCAGCCCCGACAGCCTCTATGGCTACACCTTC	CASSPDSLYGYTF
.	TRBV18	TRBJ1-1	.	TGTGCCAGCTCACCCCTAAGCACAGCGAGCACTGAAGCTTTCTTT	CASSPLSTASTEAFF
.	TRBV30	TRBJ1-6	.	TGTGCCTGGAACGGAGGGCCCTATAATTCACCCCTCCACTTT	CAWNGGPYNSPLHF
.	TRBV28	TRBJ1-2	few	TGTGCCAGCAGTGGCGTGAGTTTATTAAACTATGGCTACACCTTC	CASSGVSLLNYGYTF
.	TRBV7-2	TRBJ1-1	many	TGTGCCAGCAGCTTAGGACAGGATGAATACATGAACACTGAAGCTTTCTTT	CASSLGQDEYMNTEAFF
.	TRBV3-1	TRBJ2-3	many	TGTGCCAGCAGCCAAGGGGGCACGACAGATACGCAGTATTTT	CASSQGGTTDTQYF
.	TRBV7-8	TRBJ2-7	.	TGTGCCAGCAGCGGGCGGATTTGGGACACCAAAAAGGGCGAGCAGTACTTC	CASSGRIWDTKKGEQYF
TRBD2	TRBV7-3	TRBJ2-3	many	TGTGCCAGCAGCTTTACGGGGGGGAGGGATACGCAGTATTTT	CASSFTGGRDTQYF
.	TRBV20-1	TRBJ1-4	.	TGCAGTGCTTTAAAGGGGGAGGATGAAAAACTGTTTTTT	CSALKGEDEKLFF
.	TRBV5-5	TRBJ1-2	few	TGTGCCAGCAGCTTATCTTCGGGGGTTAACTATGGCTACACCTTC	CASSLSSGVNYGYTF
TRBD1	TRBV3-1	TRBJ2-2	few	TGTGCCAGCAGCCAATACTTGGACAGGGGGTTTTCCGGGGAGCTGTTTTTT	CASSQYLDRGFSGELFF
.	TRBV20-1	TRBJ2-7	many	TGCAGTGCTAGAGATCCCCAGACCTACGAGCAGTACTTC	CSARDPQTYEQYF
TRBD1	TRBV6-1	TRBJ1-5	few	TGTGCCAGCAGTCAGGGGGCTCAGCCCCAGCATTTT	CASSQGAQPQHF
.	TRBV7-8	TRBJ1-2	.	TGTGCCAGCAGCCACAACAGGGACCCCTATGGCTACACCTTC	CASSHNRDPYGYTF
.	TRBV11-1	TRBJ2-1	few	TGTGCCAGCAGCGTTACAGTGGGGGCGGGGGACAATGAGCAGTTCTTC	CASSVTVGAGDNEQFF
.	TRBV6-1	TRBJ1-1	many	TGTGCCAGCAGTGGGGTCAGTGACACTGAAGCTTTCTTT	CASSGVSDTEAFF
.	TRBV5-6	TRBJ2-5	many	TGTGCCAGCAGCACACGAGAGACCCAGTACTTC	CASSTRETQYF
TRBD1	TRBV9	TRBJ2-1	.	TGTGCCAGCAGCCAGGGGGATGTCTCCTACAATGAGCAGTTCTTC	CASSQGDVSYNEQFF
TRBD1	TRBV6-1	TRBJ1-2	few	TGTGCCAGCAGTCCTCCGGGACAGGGGTCGGGCTACACCTTC	CASSPPGQGSGYTF
TRBD1	TRBV28	TRBJ2-7	.	TGTGCCAGCAGTTCGCCGCCCGGGACAGGGTTCGACGAGCAGTACTTC	CASSSPPGTGFDEQYF
.	TRBV11-2	TRBJ2-1	many	TGTGCCAGCAGCATATCCTACAATGAGCAGTTCTTC	CASSISYNEQFF
.	TRBV28	TRBJ1-2	few	TGTGCCAGCAGTTTCAAAGGGGAGGGTGGCTACACCTTC	CASSFKGEGGYTF
.	TRBV19	TRBJ2-1	.	TGTGCCAGTAGTATTGTTGGCGGGGGCTGGGATGAGCAGTTCTTC	CASSIVGGGWDEQFF
.	TRBV11-1	TRBJ1-2	many	TGTGCCAGCAGCCACGCCCGAAACACCTCGAACTATGGCTACACCTTC	CASSHARNTSNYGYTF
.	TRBV4-1	TRBJ1-4	.	TGCGCCAGCAGCCCTCGGGGCGGTCGTGGGGAAAAACTGTTTTTT	CASSPRGGRGEKLFF
.	TRBV6-1	TRBJ1-5	many	TGTGCCAGCAGCCTTCATAGGGTTCATCAGCCCCAGCATTTT	CASSLHRVHQPQHF
.	TRBV5-1	TRBJ2-5	.	TGCGCCAGCAGCTCCAAGCGGGACCAAGAGACCCAGTACTTC	CASSSKRDQETQYF
.	TRBV29-1	TRBJ1-1	few	TGCAGCGTTGATACGTCGACTGAAGCTTTCTTT	CSVDTSTEAFF
.	TRBV7-2	TRBJ1-1	.	TGTGCCAGCAGTCCTGACATGGACACTGAAGCTTTCTTT	CASSPDMDTEAFF
TRBD1	TRBV12-3/TRBV12-4	TRBJ1-2	many	TGTGCCAGTGGGACAGGGAAGTTTTCGGGCTACACCTTC	CASGTGKFSGYTF